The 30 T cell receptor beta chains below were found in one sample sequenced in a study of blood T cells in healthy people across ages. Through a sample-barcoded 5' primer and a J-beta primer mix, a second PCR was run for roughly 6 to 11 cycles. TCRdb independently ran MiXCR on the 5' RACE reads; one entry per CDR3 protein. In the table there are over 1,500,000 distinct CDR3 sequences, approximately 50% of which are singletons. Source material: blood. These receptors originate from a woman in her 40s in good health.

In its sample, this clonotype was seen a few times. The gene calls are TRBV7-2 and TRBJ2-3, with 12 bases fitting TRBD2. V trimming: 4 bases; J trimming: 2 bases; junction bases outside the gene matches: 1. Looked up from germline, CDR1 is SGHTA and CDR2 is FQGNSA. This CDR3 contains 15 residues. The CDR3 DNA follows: TGTGCCAGCAGCTGGACTAGCGGGGTCACAGATACGCAGTATTTT. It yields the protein CASSWTSGVTDTQYF. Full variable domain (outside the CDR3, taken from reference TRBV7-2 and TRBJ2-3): GAGVSQSPSNKVTEKGKDVELRCDPISGHTALYWYRQSLGQGLEFLIYFQGNSAPDKSGLPSDRFSAERTGGSVSTLTIQRTQQEDSAVYLCASSWTSGVTDTQYFGPGTRLTVL.

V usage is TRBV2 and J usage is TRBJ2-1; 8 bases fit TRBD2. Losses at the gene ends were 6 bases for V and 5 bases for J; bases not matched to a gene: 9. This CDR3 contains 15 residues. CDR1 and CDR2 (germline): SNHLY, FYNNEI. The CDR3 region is CASRQMGLEDNEQFF. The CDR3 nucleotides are TGTGCCAGCAGGCAAATGGGACTAGAAGACAATGAGCAGTTCTTC.

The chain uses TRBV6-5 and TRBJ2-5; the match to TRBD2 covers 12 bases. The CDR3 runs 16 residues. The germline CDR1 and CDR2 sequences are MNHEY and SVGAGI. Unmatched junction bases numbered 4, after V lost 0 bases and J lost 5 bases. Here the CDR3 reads CASSYSKLAGGETQYF. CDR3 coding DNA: TGTGCCAGCAGTTACTCGAAGCTAGCGGGGGGGGAGACCCAGTACTTC.

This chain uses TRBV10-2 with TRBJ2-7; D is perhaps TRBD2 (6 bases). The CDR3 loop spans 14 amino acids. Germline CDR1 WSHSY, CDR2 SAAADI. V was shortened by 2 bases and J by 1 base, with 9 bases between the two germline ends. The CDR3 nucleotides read TGCGCCAGCAGTGAGACTAGCAGATCCTACGAGCAGTACTTC. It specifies CASSETSRSYEQYF.

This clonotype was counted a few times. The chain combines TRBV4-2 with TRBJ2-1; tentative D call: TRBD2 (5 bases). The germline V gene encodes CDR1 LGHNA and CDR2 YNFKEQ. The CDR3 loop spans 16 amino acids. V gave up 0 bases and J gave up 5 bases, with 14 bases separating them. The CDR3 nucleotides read TGTGCCAGCAGCCAAGATGGGCCAGCGGAGGACAATGAGCAGTTCTTC. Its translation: CASSQDGPAEDNEQFF.

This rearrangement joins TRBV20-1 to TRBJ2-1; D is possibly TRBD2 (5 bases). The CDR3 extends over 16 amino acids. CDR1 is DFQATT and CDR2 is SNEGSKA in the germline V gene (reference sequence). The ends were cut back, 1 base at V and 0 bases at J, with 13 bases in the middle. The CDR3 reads CSARGAAEASYNEQFF. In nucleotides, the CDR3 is TGCAGTGCTAGAGGGGCAGCGGAGGCCTCCTACAATGAGCAGTTCTTC.

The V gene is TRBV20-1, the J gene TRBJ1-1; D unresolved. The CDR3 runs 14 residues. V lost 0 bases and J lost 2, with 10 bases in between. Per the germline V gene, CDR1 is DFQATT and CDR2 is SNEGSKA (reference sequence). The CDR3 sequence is CSARDPRINTEAFF. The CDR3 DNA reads TGCAGTGCTAGAGATCCAAGAATTAACACTGAAGCTTTCTTT.

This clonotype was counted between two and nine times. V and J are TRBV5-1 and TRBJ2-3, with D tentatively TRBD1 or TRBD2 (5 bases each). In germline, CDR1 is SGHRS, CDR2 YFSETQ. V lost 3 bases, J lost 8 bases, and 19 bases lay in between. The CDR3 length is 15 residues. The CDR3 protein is CASSSPGTPGGTQYF. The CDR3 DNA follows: TGCGCCAGCAGCTCACCTGGGACCCCCGGAGGTACGCAGTATTTT.

The CDR3 DNA reads as TGTGCCAGCAGAGTCCAAGGACTAGCGGATTACAATGAGCAGTTCTTC. Translation: CASRVQGLADYNEQFF. The chain is built from TRBV13 and TRBJ2-1; TRBD2 aligns across 10 bases. Germline CDR1 and CDR2: PRHDT and FYEKMQ (reference sequence). V was clipped by 6 bases and J by 4 bases; unmatched bases: 9. The CDR3 extends over 16 amino acids.

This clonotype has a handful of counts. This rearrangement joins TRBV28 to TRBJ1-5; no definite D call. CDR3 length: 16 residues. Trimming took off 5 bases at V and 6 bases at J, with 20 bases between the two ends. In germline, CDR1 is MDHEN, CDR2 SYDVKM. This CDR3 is CASSAAAAPWGQPQHF. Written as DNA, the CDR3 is TGTGCCAGCAGTGCCGCCGCGGCCCCCTGGGGTCAGCCCCAGCATTTT.

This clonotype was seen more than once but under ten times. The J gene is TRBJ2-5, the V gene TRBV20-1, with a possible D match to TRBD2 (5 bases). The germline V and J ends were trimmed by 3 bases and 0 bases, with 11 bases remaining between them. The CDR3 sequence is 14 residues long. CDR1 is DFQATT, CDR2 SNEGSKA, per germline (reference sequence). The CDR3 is CSARTILYQETQYF. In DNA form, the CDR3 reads TGCAGTGCTAGGACTATCCTGTACCAAGAGACCCAGTACTTC.

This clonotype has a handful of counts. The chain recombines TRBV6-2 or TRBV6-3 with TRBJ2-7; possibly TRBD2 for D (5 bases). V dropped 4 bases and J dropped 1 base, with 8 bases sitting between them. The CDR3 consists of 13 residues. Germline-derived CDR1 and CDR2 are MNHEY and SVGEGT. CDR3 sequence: CASSWTHSYEQYF. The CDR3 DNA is TGTGCCAGCAGTTGGACTCATTCCTACGAGCAGTACTTC.

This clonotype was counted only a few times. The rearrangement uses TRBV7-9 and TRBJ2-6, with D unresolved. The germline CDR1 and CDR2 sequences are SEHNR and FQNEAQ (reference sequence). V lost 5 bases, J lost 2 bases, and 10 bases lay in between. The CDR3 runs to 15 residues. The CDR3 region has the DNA TGTGCCAGCAGCCCTAGTTCTCCTGGGGCCAACGTCCTGACTTTC. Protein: CASSPSSPGANVLTF.

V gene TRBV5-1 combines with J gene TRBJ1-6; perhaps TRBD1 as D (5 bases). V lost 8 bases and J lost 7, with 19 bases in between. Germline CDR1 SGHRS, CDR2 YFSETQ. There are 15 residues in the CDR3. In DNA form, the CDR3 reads TGCGCCAGTACTCTTTGGCGGGACGGCAATTCACCCCTCCACTTT. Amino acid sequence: CASTLWRDGNSPLHF. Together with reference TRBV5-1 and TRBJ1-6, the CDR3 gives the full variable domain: KAGVTQTPRYLIKTRGQQVTLSCSPISGHRSVSWYQQTPGQGLQFLFEYFSETQRNKGNFPGRFSGRQFSNSRSEMNVSTLELGDSALYLCASTLWRDGNSPLHFGNGTRLTVT.

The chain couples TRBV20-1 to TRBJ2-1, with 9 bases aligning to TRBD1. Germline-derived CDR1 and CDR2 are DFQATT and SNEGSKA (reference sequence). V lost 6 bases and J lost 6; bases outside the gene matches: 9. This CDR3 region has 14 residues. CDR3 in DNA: TGCAGTGCAACGACAGGGGGTTGGTTCAATGAGCAGTTCTTC. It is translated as CSATTGGWFNEQFF.

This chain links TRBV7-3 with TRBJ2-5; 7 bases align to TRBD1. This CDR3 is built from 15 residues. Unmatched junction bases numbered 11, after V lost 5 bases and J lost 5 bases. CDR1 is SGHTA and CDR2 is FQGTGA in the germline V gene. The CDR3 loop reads CASSPEGQTQETQYF. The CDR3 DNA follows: TGTGCCAGCAGCCCCGAGGGACAGACACAGGAGACCCAGTACTTC.

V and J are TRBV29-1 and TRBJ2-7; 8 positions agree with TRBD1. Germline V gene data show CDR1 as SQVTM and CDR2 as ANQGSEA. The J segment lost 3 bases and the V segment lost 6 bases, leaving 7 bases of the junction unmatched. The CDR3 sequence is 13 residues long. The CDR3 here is CSVRDRTNYEQYF. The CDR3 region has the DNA TGCAGCGTGCGGGACAGGACGAACTACGAGCAGTACTTC.

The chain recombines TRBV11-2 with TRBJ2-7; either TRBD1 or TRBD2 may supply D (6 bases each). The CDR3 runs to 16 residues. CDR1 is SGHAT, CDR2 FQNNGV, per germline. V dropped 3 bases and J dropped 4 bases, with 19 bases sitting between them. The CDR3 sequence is CASSFMGGTMGYEQYF. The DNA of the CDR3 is TGTGCCAGCAGCTTTATGGGGGGCACTATGGGGTACGAGCAGTACTTC. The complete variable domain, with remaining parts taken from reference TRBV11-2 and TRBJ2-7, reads EAGVAQSPRYKIIEKRQSVAFWCNPISGHATLYWYQQILGQGPKLLIQFQNNGVVDDSQLPKDRFSAERLKGVDSTLKIQPAKLEDSAVYLCASSFMGGTMGYEQYFGPGTRLTVT.

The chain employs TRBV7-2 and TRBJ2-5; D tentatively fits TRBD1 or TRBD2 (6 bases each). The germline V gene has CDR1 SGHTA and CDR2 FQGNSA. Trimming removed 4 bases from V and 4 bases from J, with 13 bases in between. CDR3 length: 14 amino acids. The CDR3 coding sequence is TGTGCCAGCAGCTCGTGGGGGGCAGGAGAGACCCAGTACTTC. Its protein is CASSSWGAGETQYF.

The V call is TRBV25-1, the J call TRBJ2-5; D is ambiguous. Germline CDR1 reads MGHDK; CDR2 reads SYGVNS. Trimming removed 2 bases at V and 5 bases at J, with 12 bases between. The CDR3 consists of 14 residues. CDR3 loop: CASSEEVRGETQYF. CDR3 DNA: TGTGCCAGCAGTGAAGAGGTTAGAGGCGAGACCCAGTACTTC. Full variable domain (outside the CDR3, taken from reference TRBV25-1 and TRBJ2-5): EADIYQTPRYLVIGTGKKITLECSQTMGHDKMYWYQQDPGMELHLIHYSYGVNSTEKGDLSSESTVSRIRTEHFPLTLESARPSHTSQYLCASSEEVRGETQYFGPGTRLLVL.

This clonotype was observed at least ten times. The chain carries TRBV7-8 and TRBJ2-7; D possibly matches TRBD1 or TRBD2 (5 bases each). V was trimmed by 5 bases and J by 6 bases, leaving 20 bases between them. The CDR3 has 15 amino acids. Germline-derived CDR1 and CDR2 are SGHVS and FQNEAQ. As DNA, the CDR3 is TGTGCCAGCAGCCCAGCCGGGACCGCTTCACGCGAGCAGTACTTC. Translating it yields CASSPAGTASREQYF.

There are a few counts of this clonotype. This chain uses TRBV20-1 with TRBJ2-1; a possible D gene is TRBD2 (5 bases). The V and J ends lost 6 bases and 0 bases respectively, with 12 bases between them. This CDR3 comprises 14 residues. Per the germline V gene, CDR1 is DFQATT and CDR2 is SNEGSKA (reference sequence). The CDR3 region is CSAIPGNSYNEQFF. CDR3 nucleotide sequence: TGCAGTGCGATACCCGGGAACTCCTACAATGAGCAGTTCTTC.

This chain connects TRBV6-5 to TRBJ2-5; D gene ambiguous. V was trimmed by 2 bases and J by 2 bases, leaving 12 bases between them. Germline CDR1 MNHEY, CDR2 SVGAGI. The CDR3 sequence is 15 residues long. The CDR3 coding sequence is TGTGCCAGCAGTTACGCTTGGCAAACACAAGAGACCCAGTACTTC. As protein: CASSYAWQTQETQYF.

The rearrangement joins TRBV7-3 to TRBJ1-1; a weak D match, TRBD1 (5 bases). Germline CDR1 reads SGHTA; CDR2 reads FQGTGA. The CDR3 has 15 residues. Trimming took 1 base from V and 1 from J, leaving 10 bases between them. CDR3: CASSLRRTGNTEAFF. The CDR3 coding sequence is TGTGCCAGCAGCTTAAGGAGAACAGGGAACACTGAAGCTTTCTTT. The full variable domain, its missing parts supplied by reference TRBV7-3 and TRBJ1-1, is GAGVSQTPSNKVTEKGKYVELRCDPISGHTALYWYRQSLGQGPEFLIYFQGTGAADDSGLPNDRFFAVRPEGSVSTLKIQRTERGDSAVYLCASSLRRTGNTEAFFGQGTRLTVV.

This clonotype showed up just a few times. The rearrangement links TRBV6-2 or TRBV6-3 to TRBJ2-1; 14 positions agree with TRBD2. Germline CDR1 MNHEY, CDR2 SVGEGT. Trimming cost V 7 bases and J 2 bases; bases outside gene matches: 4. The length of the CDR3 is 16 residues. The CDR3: CASTQTSGGAYNEQFF. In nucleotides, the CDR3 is TGTGCCAGCACCCAGACTAGCGGGGGGGCCTACAATGAGCAGTTCTTC.

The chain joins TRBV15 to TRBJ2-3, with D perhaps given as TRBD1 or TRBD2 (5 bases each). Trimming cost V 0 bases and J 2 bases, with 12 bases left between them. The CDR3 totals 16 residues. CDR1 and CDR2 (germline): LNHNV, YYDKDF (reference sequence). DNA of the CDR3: TGTGCCACCAGCAGAGAGAGGGGTCCGACCACAGATACGCAGTATTTT. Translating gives CATSRERGPTTDTQYF.

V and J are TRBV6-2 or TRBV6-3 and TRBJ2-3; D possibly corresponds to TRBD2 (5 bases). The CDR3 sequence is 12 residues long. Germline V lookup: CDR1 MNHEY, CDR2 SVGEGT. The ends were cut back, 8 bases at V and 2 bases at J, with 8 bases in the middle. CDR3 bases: TGTGCCAGCTGGAGGCCCACAGATACGCAGTATTTT. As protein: CASWRPTDTQYF.

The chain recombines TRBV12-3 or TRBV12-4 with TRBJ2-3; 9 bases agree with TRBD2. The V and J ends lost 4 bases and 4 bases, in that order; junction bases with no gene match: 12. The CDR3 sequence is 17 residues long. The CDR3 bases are TGTGCCAGCAGTTCGGACTCCCCACGCGGGAGGGCAGATACGCAGTATTTT. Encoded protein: CASSSDSPRGRADTQYF.

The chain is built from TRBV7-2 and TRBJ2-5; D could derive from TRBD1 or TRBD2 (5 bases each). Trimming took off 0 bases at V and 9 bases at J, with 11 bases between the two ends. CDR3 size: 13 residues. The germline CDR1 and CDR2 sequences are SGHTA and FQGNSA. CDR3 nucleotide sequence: TGTGCCAGCAGCTTAGCATACCGGGACCCCCAGTACTTC. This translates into CASSLAYRDPQYF.

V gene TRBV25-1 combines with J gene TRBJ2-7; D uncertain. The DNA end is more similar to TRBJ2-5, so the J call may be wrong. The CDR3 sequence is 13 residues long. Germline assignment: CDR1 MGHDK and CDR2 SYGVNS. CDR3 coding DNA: TGTGCCAGCAGTGGTCCCGGGTTGGAGACCCAGTACTTC. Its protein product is CASSGPGLETQYF.